Below, 27 T cell receptor beta chains from the same sample are listed, as sequenced in a study of early T cells in non-severe SARS-CoV-2 infection. TCRdb called the 5' RACE reads again in MiXCR, with one record for every CDR3 protein. The table has fewer than 80,000 distinct CDR3 sequences, 7% to 10% seen once. Sequenced here: whole blood, sampled at baseline. Receptors were obtained from an adult who was a healthcare worker with PCR-confirmed SARS-CoV-2 infection or an uninfected control (not recorded which).

Points on this clonotype: This CDR3 is missing its conserved last phenylalanine or tryptophan, likely due to a read error. The V and J genes are TRBV12-3 or TRBV12-4 and TRBJ1-1, with TRBD1 identical over 7 bases. V was clipped by 3 bases and J by 1 base; unmatched bases: 2. This CDR3 spans 14 amino acids. CDR3: CASSFRDRNTEAFS. The DNA for the CDR3 is TGTGCCAGCAGTTTTCGGGACAGGAACACTGAAGCTTTCTCT.

There are many counts of this clonotype. The rearrangement links TRBV20-1 to TRBJ1-1; D is possibly TRBD1 (5 bases). V was shortened by 3 bases and J by 0 bases, with 8 bases between the two germline ends. Per the germline V gene, CDR1 is DFQATT and CDR2 is SNEGSKA (reference sequence). The CDR3 spans 13 residues. The DNA for the CDR3 is TGCAGTGCTAGCCGCAGGGTGAACACTGAAGCTTTCTTT. Translation: CSASRRVNTEAFF.

This chain uses TRBV6-5 with TRBJ2-3; no clear D. Germline V gives CDR1 MNHEY, CDR2 SVGAGI. Trimming took 4 bases from V and 0 from J, leaving 14 bases between them. The CDR3 length is 16 residues. CDR3 DNA sequence: TGTGCCAGCAGTTTCAAGGCCTGGGTGAGCACAGATACGCAGTATTTT. Its translation is CASSFKAWVSTDTQYF.

The J gene is TRBJ2-7, the V gene TRBV5-4; 8 bases match TRBD1. V trimming: 3 bases; J trimming: 0 bases; junction bases outside the gene matches: 8. The CDR3 has 16 residues. In germline, CDR1 is SGHNT, CDR2 YYREEE (reference sequence). The CDR3 region is CASSSGQGRTSYEQYF. The DNA for the CDR3 is TGTGCCAGCAGCTCTGGACAGGGTAGGACCTCCTACGAGCAGTACTTC.

In its sample, this clonotype was seen many times. The chain has TRBV3-1 and TRBJ2-2; the match to TRBD2 covers 7 bases. After removal of 10 bases from V and 2 bases from J, the junction contained 4 bases not matched to a gene. This CDR3 has 13 residues. CDR1 is LGHDT and CDR2 is YNNKEL in the germline V gene (reference sequence). The CDR3 coding sequence is TGTGCCACCCGGGGGGACAACACCGGGGAGCTGTTTTTT. It codes for CATRGDNTGELFF.

This clonotype was seen ten or more times. The J gene is TRBJ2-5, the V gene TRBV3-1, with D tentatively TRBD2 (6 bases). V lost 6 bases to trimming and J lost 1 base, with 12 bases between them. CDR3 length: 14 residues. The germline V gene has CDR1 LGHDT and CDR2 YNNKEL (reference sequence). CDR3 loop: CASRITSIQETQYF. The CDR3, as DNA: TGTGCCAGCAGGATCACTAGCATCCAAGAGACCCAGTACTTC.

The table lists this clonotype with many counts. The J gene is TRBJ2-7, the V gene TRBV5-4; TRBD1 is a possible D gene (7 bases). The V and J ends lost 0 bases and 3 bases respectively, with 10 bases between them. The CDR3 runs 14 residues. In germline, CDR1 is SGHNT, CDR2 YYREEE (reference sequence). The CDR3 spells CASSLEQGGYEQYF. Written as DNA, the CDR3 is TGTGCCAGCAGCTTGGAGCAGGGGGGCTACGAGCAGTACTTC.

This chain connects TRBV19 to TRBJ2-3; D not resolved. The germline V and J ends were trimmed by 1 base and 2 bases, with 7 bases remaining between them. The length of the CDR3 is 14 residues. The germline gives CDR1 LNHDA, CDR2 SQIVND (reference sequence). The CDR3 here is CASSIVRNTDTQYF. Here the CDR3 DNA reads TGTGCCAGTAGTATAGTCAGGAACACAGATACGCAGTATTTT.

This clonotype was found many times. This chain links TRBV7-2 with TRBJ1-5; unclear D gene. The CDR3 has 14 amino acids. The germline gives CDR1 SGHTA, CDR2 FQGNSA. The V end lost 3 bases, the J end lost 1 base, and 7 bases lay between the germline ends. The CDR3 reads CASSFQWSNQPQHF. DNA of the CDR3: TGTGCCAGCAGCTTCCAATGGAGCAATCAGCCCCAGCATTTT.

This clonotype was observed many times. This chain connects TRBV5-1 to TRBJ2-4, with D uncertain. The germline V and J ends were trimmed by 0 bases and 1 base, with 5 bases remaining between them. The CDR3 extends over 14 amino acids. Per germline, CDR1 SGHRS and CDR2 YFSETQ. This CDR3 is CASSLGQAKNIQYF. The CDR3, as DNA: TGCGCCAGCAGCTTGGGGCAGGCCAAAAACATTCAGTACTTC.

The chain is built from TRBV19 and TRBJ1-4; tentatively, D is TRBD1 (5 bases). Germline-derived CDR1 and CDR2 are LNHDA and SQIVND (reference sequence). Between the trimmed V and J ends, which lost 3 bases and 8 bases, there was a span of 13 bases. This CDR3 is 14 amino acids long. CDR3 coding DNA: TGTGCCAGTAGTATTTACTACAGGCAAGAAAAACTGTTTTTT. Protein product: CASSIYYRQEKLFF.

There are a few counts of this clonotype. The chain employs TRBV12-3 or TRBV12-4 and TRBJ1-2; tentatively, D is TRBD1 (6 bases). Trimming cost V 5 bases and J 4 bases, with 14 bases left between them. The length of the CDR3 is 14 residues. CDR3 residues: CASSEAQGSYGYTF. CDR3 coding DNA: TGTGCCAGCAGTGAGGCCCAGGGGAGCTATGGCTACACCTTC.

The V gene is TRBV21-1, the J gene TRBJ2-7; the table assigns TRBD1, which was not confirmed against the DNA. TRBV21-1 is a pseudogene locus. The CDR3 runs to 15 residues. CDR3 amino acids: CASSTTGGRSYEQYF. DNA for the CDR3: TGTGCCAGCAGCACCACAGGGGGCCGCTCCTACGAGCAGTACTTC.

The V gene is TRBV18, the J gene TRBJ2-3; 8 bases map to TRBD1. Germline values: CDR1 KGHSH, CDR2 LQKENI. The junction had 11 bases not matched to a gene; V was cut back by 3 bases and J by 6 bases. This CDR3 region has 16 residues. CDR3 in DNA: TGTGCCAGCTCACCCCGCGGAGAACAGGGGGTGGATACGCAGTATTTT. It specifies CASSPRGEQGVDTQYF.

This clonotype was found a few times. The rearrangement links TRBV6-6 to TRBJ1-1, with a possible D match to TRBD1 (6 bases). The germline V and J ends were trimmed by 9 bases and 3 bases, with 8 bases remaining between them. Germline lookup yields CDR1 MNHNY and CDR2 SVGAGI (reference sequence). This CDR3 region has 11 residues. CDR3 bases: TGTGCCAGTAGGGGGGACACTGAAGCTTTCTTT. It yields the protein CASRGDTEAFF.

The rearrangement uses TRBV19 and TRBJ2-3; 7 bases line up with TRBD2. The trim removed 3 bases at V and 2 bases at J, leaving 2 bases unmatched. CDR3 length equals 14 residues. Germline CDR1 is LNHDA and CDR2 is SQIVND (reference sequence). CDR3 sequence reads: CASSMREYTDTQYF. In DNA, the CDR3 is TGTGCCAGTAGTATGCGGGAGTACACAGATACGCAGTATTTT.

This clonotype has more than one count but fewer than ten. The V call is TRBV20-1, the J call TRBJ2-7; TRBD1 is a possible D gene (7 bases). Germline V gene lookup returns CDR1 DFQATT and CDR2 SNEGSKA (reference sequence). Trimming removed 6 bases at V and 6 bases at J, with 18 bases between. This CDR3 contains 13 residues. Here the CDR3 reads CSASRETGSEQYF. The CDR3 bases are TGCAGTGCCTCCCGGGAGACAGGGAGCGAGCAGTACTTC.

This chain links TRBV6-6 with TRBJ2-1; 8 bases are a match to TRBD2. Trimming took 4 bases from V and 4 from J; bases not matched to a gene: 3. The CDR3 consists of 14 residues. CDR1 and CDR2 from the germline V gene are MNHNY and SVGAGI (reference sequence). Written as DNA, the CDR3 is TGTGCCAGCAGTTTAGCGGGGTTTTACAATGAGCAGTTCTTC. This encodes CASSLAGFYNEQFF.

As DNA, the CDR3 is TGCGCCAGCCGACCTCTACAGGGGGGAAAAGGCTACACCTTC. Translating it yields CASRPLQGGKGYTF. The chain has TRBV5-1 and TRBJ1-2; 8 nucleotides line up with TRBD1. The CDR3 is 14 amino acids. V dropped 7 bases and J dropped 8; count of bases not matched to a gene: 13. Germline V gene sequence: CDR1 SGHRS, CDR2 YFSETQ.

The chain links TRBV20-1 to TRBJ1-4; weak D call: TRBD1 (5 bases). Germline V CDR1 and CDR2: DFQATT, SNEGSKA (reference sequence). The CDR3 contains 15 residues. V was pared by 0 bases and J by 4 bases, with 12 bases between. The CDR3 sequence is CSARDLRGSNEKLFF. CDR3 sequence (DNA): TGCAGTGCTAGAGATCTAAGGGGAAGTAATGAAAAACTGTTTTTT.

The table lists this clonotype with many counts. V usage is TRBV6-2 or TRBV6-3 and J usage is TRBJ2-5; no reliable D call. CDR1 and CDR2 from the germline V gene are MNHEY and SVGEGT. The CDR3 covers 13 residues. Between the trimmed V and J ends, which lost 2 bases and 2 bases, there was a span of 6 bases. DNA for the CDR3: TGTGCCAGCAGTTACGTATTTCAAGAGACCCAGTACTTC. This codes for CASSYVFQETQYF.

This clonotype came up a few times. V gene TRBV2 combines with J gene TRBJ1-2, with a weak D call TRBD1 (6 bases). The V gene lost 0 bases and the J gene lost 8 bases, with 13 bases spanning the gap. This CDR3 has 14 residues. CDR1 is SNHLY and CDR2 is FYNNEI in the germline V gene. The CDR3 region is CASSEARTGKGYTF. The CDR3 bases are TGTGCCAGCAGTGAAGCGCGAACAGGGAAGGGCTACACCTTC.

At least ten counts were recorded for this clonotype. The chain is built from TRBV6-1 and TRBJ1-1, with no clear D. Germline-derived CDR1 and CDR2 are MNHNS and SASEGT. V lost 1 base, J lost 6 bases, and 9 bases lay in between. This CDR3 has 13 amino acids. In nucleotides, the CDR3 is TGTGCCAGCAGTGAAGTCCGCGAGCCTGAAGCTTTCTTT. Translation: CASSEVREPEAFF.

This clonotype appeared once. The chain links TRBV5-1 to TRBJ2-3; 9 nucleotides line up with TRBD2. This CDR3 spans 14 amino acids. V gave up 5 bases and J gave up 2 bases; unmatched junction bases: 3. Germline assignment: CDR1 SGHRS and CDR2 YFSETQ. CDR3 protein: CASRRTSDTDTQYF. The CDR3 DNA is TGCGCCAGCAGGCGGACTAGCGACACAGATACGCAGTATTTT.

This clonotype was seen many times. The chain has TRBV6-1 and TRBJ2-2; 9 bases agree with TRBD1. This CDR3 contains 15 residues. The J segment lost 8 bases and the V segment lost 8 bases, leaving 12 bases of the junction unmatched. In germline, CDR1 is MNHNS, CDR2 SASEGT. CDR3: CASSGGQGVYGELFF. The DNA for the CDR3 is TGTGCCAGCTCCGGGGGACAGGGAGTTTATGGGGAGCTGTTTTTT.

The chain couples TRBV19 to TRBJ2-2; 12 positions match TRBD1. V trimming: 6 bases; J trimming: 6 bases; junction bases outside the gene matches: 8. The CDR3 is 16 amino acids. Germline CDR1 and CDR2: LNHDA and SQIVND (reference sequence). CDR3 nucleotides: TGTGCCAGTAGGTTGGGACAGGGGGCGCATTCCGGGGAGCTGTTTTTT. Encoded protein: CASRLGQGAHSGELFF.

The V call is TRBV2, the J call TRBJ2-3; D remains unclear. The CDR3 has 16 residues. V was clipped by 5 bases and J by 3 bases, with 18 bases between them. Germline V gene sequence: CDR1 SNHLY, CDR2 FYNNEI. The DNA for the CDR3 is TGTGCCAGCAGTAGGAAGGCAGCCCAGGTTACAGATACGCAGTATTTT. It codes for CASSRKAAQVTDTQYF.